This TCR beta chain was found in a study of blood T cell repertoires in COVID-19. Germline V gene sequence: CDR1 MNHEY, CDR2 SMNVEV (reference sequence). Trimming removed 7 bases from V and 5 bases from J; junction bases left unmatched: 16. The CDR3 is 17 amino acids. This clone was seen a few times. Libraries were prepared by immunoSEQ multiplex PCR; TCRdb keeps only in-frame clonotypes and omits some of them. This table has some 260,000 clones, approximately 80% appearing once. This clonotype was sampled from a woman older than 75 with active or convalescent COVID-19. Sequencing used peripheral blood. The J gene is TRBJ1-1, the V gene TRBV27; TRBD1 matches at 10 bases. The CDR3 nucleotides read TGTGCCAGCACTCCTCGGGACAGGGGAATGACGAGGACTGAAGCTTTCTTT. Translation: CASTPRDRGMTRTEAFF.